This T cell receptor (beta chain) emerged from a study of blood T cell repertoires in COVID-19. Losses at the gene ends were 5 bases for V and 2 bases for J; bases not matched to a gene: 6. The CDR3 sequence is 15 residues long. CDR1 is WNHNN, CDR2 SYGVQD, per germline (reference sequence). In the study's own analysis: Reference gene primer amplification gave estimated nucleated cell counts. Produced via immunoSEQ multiplex PCR; TCRdb's table is partial and in-frame only. The V and J calls and clone size were taken over from that table, and D and trimming were inferred from the DNA. The data show about 140,000 clones, approximately 86% seen once.

This sequence originates from a woman aged 55-69 years with acute or convalescent COVID-19. This rearrangement joins TRBV10-1 to TRBJ2-1, with 7 bases aligning to TRBD1. Sequencing was done on a sample of peripheral blood. In DNA, the CDR3 is TGCGCCAGCAGTCCCCGACAGGGCGCCTACAATGAGCAGTTCTTC. This sequence encodes CASSPRQGAYNEQFF.